These T cell receptor beta chains were read from a single sample in a study of cytomegalovirus exposure and HLA in healthy donors. Only in-frame clones appear in the TCRdb table, and some are missing; sequencing was by immunoSEQ multiplex PCR. The sample carries about 130,000 clones, 76% recorded once. Sequencing was carried out using PBMCs. These TCRs come from a female donor in good health and CMV-seropositive. Each CDR3 is given without its conserved first and last residue. A D gene is named only where the DNA matches it firmly.

v_call	d_call	j_call	cdr3_aa
TRBV5-4	-	TRBJ2-7	ASSAPGTYSYEQY
TRBV5-4	TRBD1	TRBJ2-5	ASSLGGQVETQY
TRBV30	-	TRBJ1-1	ACPQGTEAF
TRBV5-1	TRBD2	TRBJ2-1	ASTLWGGSYNEQF
TRBV30	-	TRBJ1-4	AWSGQFLNEKLF
TRBV5-1	TRBD2	TRBJ2-7	ASSLVPGLAGPSSYEQY
TRBV4-1	TRBD1	TRBJ1-2	ASSLGQGTYGYT
TRBV15	TRBD1	TRBJ1-5	ATEDRASNQPQH
TRBV5-5	TRBD2	TRBJ2-1	ASSLVILAGYNEQF
TRBV5-4	-	TRBJ2-1	ASSDRLGAWGEQF
TRBV6-6	TRBD1	TRBJ1-1	ATTGVNTEAF
TRBV4-1	TRBD2	-	ASSQDNGLAGLSSYEQY
TRBV7-9	-	-	ASSSERGFSARNYEQY
TRBV5-1	-	TRBJ1-4	ASSLESGVNEKLF
TRBV19	-	TRBJ2-1	ASTNSRGLAERNEQF
TRBV29-1	TRBD2	TRBJ2-1	SVEGPSGRSNEQF
TRBV15	-	TRBJ1-3	ATSRTGSGNTIY
TRBV7-9	-	TRBJ1-4	ASSLEQATNEKLF
TRBV13	-	TRBJ2-1	ASSLPSGFSGDSEQF
TRBV5-6	-	TRBJ1-5	ASSLVQDSNQPQH
TRBV9	TRBD1	TRBJ1-1	ASMLGGEGTEAF
TRBV9	-	TRBJ1-1	ASSAGGREAF
TRBV2	-	TRBJ1-5	ASSDREGQPQH
TRBV11-2	-	TRBJ2-1	ASSLDTSWQF
TRBV4-1	-	TRBJ1-6	ASSPQGNSPLH
TRBV21-1	-	TRBJ2-2	ASSKRECGEIGGELF
TRBV5-3	-	TRBJ1-3	ARSLKKTRVKTGNTIY
TRBV21-1	-	TRBJ2-7	ASSKVGGNEQY
TRBV4-1	-	TRBJ2-7	ASSQGIAFSYEQY
TRBV7-3	TRBD1	TRBJ2-1	ASSITGQGNNEQF
TRBV4-2	TRBD2	TRBJ2-7	ASGLAGTTYEQY
TRBV7-2	-	TRBJ2-1	ASLADWRSYNEQF
TRBV29-1	TRBD2	TRBJ2-2	SVEERTSGGLATGELF
TRBV19	-	TRBJ2-2	ASSIDSGPGELF
TRBV18	-	TRBJ1-4	ASSRGRDGEKLF
TRBV11-2	-	TRBJ2-2	ASSLDPKGLGELF
TRBV6-5	TRBD1	TRBJ2-7	ASSWDRANYEQY
TRBV5-1	TRBD1	TRBJ1-6	ASSPTGDSPLH
TRBV7-9	-	TRBJ1-5	ASSREGGYNQPQH
TRBV10-3	-	TRBJ2-7	AISESGLFGTYEQY
TRBV18	-	TRBJ1-1	ASSHDRNTEAF
TRBV25-1	TRBD2	TRBJ2-6	ASSEWRESSGANVLT
TRBV10-3	-	TRBJ1-2	AIMRENYGYT
TRBV6-5	TRBD1	TRBJ2-7	ASRGDRGRYEQY
TRBV11-3	-	TRBJ1-3	ASSNSGGNTIY
TRBV9	-	TRBJ2-1	ASSVDPGARNEQF
TRBV11-2	TRBD2	TRBJ2-1	ASSLDGGTSGGYGQF
TRBV4-1	TRBD2	TRBJ2-7	ASSHGSGRAYEQY
TRBV5-1	TRBD2	TRBJ2-1	ASSYSTSGSALNEQF
TRBV19	TRBD2	TRBJ2-1	ASTKPTGTSGRSSSYNEQF
TRBV7-8	TRBD1	TRBJ1-6	ASSARTGNSPLH
TRBV28	TRBD2	TRBJ2-3	ASREAGGRFTDTQY
TRBV4-1	-	TRBJ2-2	ASSQGTQASRSGELF